This T cell receptor beta chain was sequenced in a study of blood T cell repertoires in COVID-19. Trimming removed 3 bases at V and 8 bases at J, with 4 bases between. The CDR3 sequence is 10 residues long. Germline V gene data show CDR1 as SGHTA and CDR2 as FQGTGA. Method: immunoSEQ multiplex PCR; TCRdb's copy keeps in-frame clones and lacks some. This table has some 240,000 clones, more than 65% appearing once. Material: PBMCs or T cells enriched from blood (not recorded which). The chain uses TRBV7-3 and TRBJ1-2; no definite D call. The clonotype originates from a man aged 50 or older who had recovered from COVID-19. For the CDR3, the DNA is TGTGCCAGCAGCTTCAGGGGCTACACCTTC. This gives the protein CASSFRGYTF.